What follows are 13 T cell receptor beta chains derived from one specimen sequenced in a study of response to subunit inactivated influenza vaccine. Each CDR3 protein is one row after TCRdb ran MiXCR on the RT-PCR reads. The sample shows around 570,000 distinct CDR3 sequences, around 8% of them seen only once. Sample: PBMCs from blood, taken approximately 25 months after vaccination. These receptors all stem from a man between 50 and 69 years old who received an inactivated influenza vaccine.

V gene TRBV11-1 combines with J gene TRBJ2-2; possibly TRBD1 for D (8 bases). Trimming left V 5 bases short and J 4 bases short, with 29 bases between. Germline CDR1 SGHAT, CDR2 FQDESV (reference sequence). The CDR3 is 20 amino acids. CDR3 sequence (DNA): TGTGCCAGCAGCCAAATTAGAGTGGCCGACAGGGGACTACTCACCGGGGAGCTGTTTTTT. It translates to CASSQIRVADRGLLTGELFF.

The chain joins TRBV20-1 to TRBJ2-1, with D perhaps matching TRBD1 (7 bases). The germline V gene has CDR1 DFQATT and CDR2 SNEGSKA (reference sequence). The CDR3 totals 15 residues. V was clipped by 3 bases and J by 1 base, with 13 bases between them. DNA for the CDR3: TGCAGTGCTAGTCGACCAGGGGGGTCCTACAATGAGCAGTTCTTC. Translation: CSASRPGGSYNEQFF.

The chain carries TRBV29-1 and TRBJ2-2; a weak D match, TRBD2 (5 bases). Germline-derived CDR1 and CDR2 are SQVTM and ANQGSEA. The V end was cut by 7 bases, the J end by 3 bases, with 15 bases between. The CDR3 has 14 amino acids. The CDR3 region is CSATIRTHTGELFF. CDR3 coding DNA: TGCAGCGCAACAATCAGGACTCACACCGGGGAGCTGTTTTTT.

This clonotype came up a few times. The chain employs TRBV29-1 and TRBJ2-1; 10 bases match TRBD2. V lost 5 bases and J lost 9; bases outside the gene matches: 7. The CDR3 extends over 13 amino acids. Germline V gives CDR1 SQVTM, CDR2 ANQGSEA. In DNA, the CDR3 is TGCAGCGTTCAGCTAGCGGGAGTCGGTGAGCAGTTCTTC. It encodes CSVQLAGVGEQFF.

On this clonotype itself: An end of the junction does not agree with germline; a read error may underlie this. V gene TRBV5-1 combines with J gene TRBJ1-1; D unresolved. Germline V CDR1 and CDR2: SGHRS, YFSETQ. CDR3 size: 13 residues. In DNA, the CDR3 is TGCGCCAGCAGCTTGGTGGTGAACACTAAAGCTTTCTTT. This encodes CASSLVVNTKAFF.

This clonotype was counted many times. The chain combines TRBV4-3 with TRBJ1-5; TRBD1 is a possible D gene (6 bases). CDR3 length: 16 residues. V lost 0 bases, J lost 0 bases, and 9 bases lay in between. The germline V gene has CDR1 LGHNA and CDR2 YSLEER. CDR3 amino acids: CASSQDWGASNQPQHF. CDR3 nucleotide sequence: TGCGCCAGCAGCCAAGATTGGGGGGCTAGCAATCAGCCCCAGCATTTT.

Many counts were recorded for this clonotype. CDR3 sequence (DNA): TGTGCCAGCACCTCCCGAGGGAATAGCAATCAGCCCCAGCATTTT. Amino acids: CASTSRGNSNQPQHF. The genes are TRBV7-8 and TRBJ1-5; D not certain. Trimming removed 7 bases from V and 0 bases from J, with 13 bases in between. The CDR3 consists of 15 residues. In germline, CDR1 is SGHVS, CDR2 FQNEAQ.

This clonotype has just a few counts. CDR3 sequence (DNA): TGTGCCAGCAGTGAACAGCGGGACCCTTACAATGAGCAGTTCTTC. Translated, it gives CASSEQRDPYNEQFF. The chain recombines TRBV2 with TRBJ2-1, with TRBD2 identical over 7 bases. Looked up from germline, CDR1 is SNHLY and CDR2 is FYNNEI. V shed 2 bases and J 4 bases; nucleotides not matched to a gene: 5. The CDR3 consists of 15 residues.

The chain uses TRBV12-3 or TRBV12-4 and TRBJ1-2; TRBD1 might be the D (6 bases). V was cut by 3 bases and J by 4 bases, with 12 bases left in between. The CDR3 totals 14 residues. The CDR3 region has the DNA TGTGCCAGCAGTTTGCAGGGGAGTTCCTATGGCTACACCTTC. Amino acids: CASSLQGSSYGYTF.

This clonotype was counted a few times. DNA of the CDR3: TGCAGTGCTAGATGGACAGGGAACCAGCCCCAGCATTTT. Its translation is CSARWTGNQPQHF. The chain employs TRBV20-1 and TRBJ1-5, with 8 positions matching TRBD1. Germline loops: CDR1 DFQATT, CDR2 SNEGSKA (reference sequence). Trimming cost V 2 bases and J 7 bases; bases outside gene matches: 4. CDR3 size: 13 residues.

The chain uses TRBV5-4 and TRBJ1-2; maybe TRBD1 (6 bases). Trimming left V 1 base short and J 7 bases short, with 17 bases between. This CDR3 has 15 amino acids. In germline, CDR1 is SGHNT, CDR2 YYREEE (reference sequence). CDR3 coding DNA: TGTGCCAGCAGCTTGCGGTATATCGGGGGCGGTGGCTACACCTTC. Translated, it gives CASSLRYIGGGGYTF.

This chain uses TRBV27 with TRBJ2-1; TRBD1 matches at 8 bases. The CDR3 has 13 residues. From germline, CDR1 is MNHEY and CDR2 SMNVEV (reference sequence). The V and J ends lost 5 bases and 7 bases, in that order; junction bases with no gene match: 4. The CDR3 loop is CASSHRGINEQFF. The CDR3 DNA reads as TGTGCCAGCAGTCACAGGGGGATTAATGAGCAGTTCTTC.

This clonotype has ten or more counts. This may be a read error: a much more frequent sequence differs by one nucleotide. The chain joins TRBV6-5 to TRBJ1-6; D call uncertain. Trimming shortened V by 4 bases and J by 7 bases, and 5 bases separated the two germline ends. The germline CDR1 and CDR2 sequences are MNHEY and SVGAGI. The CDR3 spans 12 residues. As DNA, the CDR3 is TGTGCCAGCAGTTTATTGAATTCACCCCTCCACTTT. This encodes CASSLLNSPLHF.